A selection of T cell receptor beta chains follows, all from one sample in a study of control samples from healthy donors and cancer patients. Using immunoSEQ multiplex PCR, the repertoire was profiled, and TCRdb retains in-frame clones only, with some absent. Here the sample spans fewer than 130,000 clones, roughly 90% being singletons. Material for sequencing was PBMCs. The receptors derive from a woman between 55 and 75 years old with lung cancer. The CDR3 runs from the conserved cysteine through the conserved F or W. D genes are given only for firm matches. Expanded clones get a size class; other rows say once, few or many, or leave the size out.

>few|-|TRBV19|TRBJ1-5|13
CASSTDNIRVTHF
TGTGCCAGTAGTACGGACAACATTCGGGTGACGCATTTT
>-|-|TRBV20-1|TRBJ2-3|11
CSAGEVDTQYF
TGCAGTGCAGGAGAGGTGGATACGCAGTATTTT
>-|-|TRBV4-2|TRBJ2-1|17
CASSQEDSAYSYNEQFF
TGTGCCAGCAGCCAAGAGGATTCAGCGTACTCCTACAATGAGCAGTTCTTC
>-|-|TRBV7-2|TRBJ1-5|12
CASSLAFQPQHF
TGTGCCAGCAGCTTAGCTTTCCAGCCCCAGCATTTT
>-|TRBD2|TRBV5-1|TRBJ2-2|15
CASSPGGPGTGELFF
TGCGCCAGCAGCCCGGGGGGGCCGGGGACCGGGGAGCTGTTTTTT
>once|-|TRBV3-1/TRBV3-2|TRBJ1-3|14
CASSHTGSGNTIYF
TGTGCCAGCAGCCACACAGGCTCTGGAAACACCATATATTTT
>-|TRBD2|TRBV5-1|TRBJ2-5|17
CASSLGRASGREETQYF
TGCGCCAGCAGCCTTGGTAGAGCTAGCGGGAGGGAAGAGACCCAGTACTTC
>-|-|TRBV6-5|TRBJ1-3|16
CASSYAKDLSGNTIYF
TGTGCCAGCAGTTACGCGAAGGACCTCTCTGGAAACACCATATATTTT
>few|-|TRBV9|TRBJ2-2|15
CASSALGSNTGELFF
TGTGCCAGCAGCGCTCTGGGTAGCAACACCGGGGAGCTGTTTTTT
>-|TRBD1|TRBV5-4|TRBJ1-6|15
CASSRQGSDNSPLHF
TGTGCCAGCAGTCGACAGGGCTCGGATAATTCACCCCTCCACTTT